Below, 25 T cell receptor beta chains from the same sample are listed, as sequenced in a study of T cell clonality in common variable immunodeficiency. Assay used: immunoSEQ multiplex PCR; TCRdb lists only in-frame clones, some missing. The repertoire shows about 37,000 clones, none seen only once; the top ten take approximately 3.6%. The source material was peripheral blood mononuclear cells. Receptors were obtained from a person aged 18 to 69 in good health.

This clone was counted only a few times. The read ends 3 residues before the CDR3 terminus; that terminus is restored from the germline J gene. The gene calls are TRBV5-1 and TRBJ1-2, with no clear D. The CDR3 runs 15 residues. Per the germline V gene, CDR1 is SGHRS and CDR2 is YFSETQ. The part of the CDR3 DNA that was read is TGCGCCAGCAGCTTGGCCGGCGGATCCCAAGAGACC. It is translated as CASSLAGGSQET. In full, the CDR3 reads CASSLAGGSQETYTF.

The CDR3 region is CAWSVQDYIYTF. Partial CDR3 DNA: TGTGCCTGGAGTGTACAAGATTACATC. The chain combines TRBV30 with TRBJ1-2, with no clear D. Read coverage stops 3 residues before the CDR3 terminus; the germline J gene supplies the remainder. The CDR3 is made up of 12 amino acids. CDR1 is GTSNPN and CDR2 is SVGIG in the germline V gene (reference sequence).

About this clone itself: The CDR3 end lies 3 residues beyond the end of the read and is filled in from the germline J gene. The J gene is TRBJ2-2, the V gene TRBV19; the match to TRBD2 covers 7 bases. The J segment lost 2 bases and the V segment lost 7 bases, leaving 10 bases of the junction unmatched. The CDR3 loop spans 16 amino acids. The germline CDR1 and CDR2 sequences are LNHDA and SQIVND (reference sequence). Here the CDR3 reads CASTTFSGLNTGELFF. The covered CDR3 bases are TGTGCCAGTACCACTTTTAGCGGGCTAAACACCGGGGAG. The variable domain in full, completed from reference TRBV19 and TRBJ2-2, reads DGGITQSPKYLFRKEGQNVTLSCEQNLNHDAMYWYRQDPGQGLRLIYYSQIVNDFQKGDIAEGYSVSREKKESFPLTVTSAQKNPTAFYLCASTTFSGLNTGELFFGEGSRLTVL.

CDR3 residues: CASSVTGRSLEAFF. CDR3 bases read: TGTGCCAGCAGTGTCACAGGGAGGTCTCTGGAA. The gene calls are TRBV6-4 and TRBJ1-1; D might be TRBD1 (6 bases). The missing CDR3 end, 3 residues past where the read stops, is filled in from the germline J gene. The V gene's germline CDR1 is MRHNA and CDR2 SNTAGT. The CDR3 runs 14 residues.

The sample holds many counts of this clone. Read coverage stops 3 residues before the CDR3 terminus; the germline J gene supplies the remainder. The V gene is TRBV30, the J gene TRBJ1-1; tentative D call: TRBD1 (5 bases). From germline, CDR1 is GTSNPN and CDR2 SVGIG (reference sequence). The CDR3 spans 14 residues. The V end was cut by 1 base, the J end by 4 bases, with 13 bases between. CDR3 sequence: CAWSGLGVATEAFF. The DNA read from the CDR3 is TGTGCCTGGAGTGGATTAGGGGTGGCCACTGAA.

Of note for this clone: The CDR3 goes on 3 residues after the read ends, and that part is filled in from the germline J gene. The rearrangement uses TRBV7-3 and TRBJ2-1; D is undetermined. CDR3 length equals 13 residues. Deletions cut 5 bases from V and 8 bases from J, with 13 bases between. Germline V gene lookup returns CDR1 SGHTA and CDR2 FQGTGA. The CDR3 DNA, read in part, is TGTGCCAGCAGCCCTATCCTAGGCTATGAG. This gives the protein CASSPILGYE. The complete CDR3 sequence is CASSPILGYEQFF.

Only a few counts were recorded for this clone. The CDR3 end is not reached by the read, which stops 3 residues before it; the germline J gene fills it in. The chain uses TRBV19 and TRBJ1-2; TRBD1 agrees at 7 bases. The trim removed 5 bases at V and 6 bases at J, leaving 12 bases unmatched. Germline CDR1 is LNHDA and CDR2 is SQIVND (reference sequence). There are 15 residues in the CDR3. The covered CDR3 bases are TGTGCCAGTAGTCTGTTGTACGGGACAGCGGATGGC. Residues: CASSLLYGTADG. The whole CDR3 protein is CASSLLYGTADGYTF.

Ten or more counts support this clone. This CDR3 is CASETSPSPTGELFF. Partial CDR3 DNA: TGCGCCAGTGAAACTAGTCCTTCGCCCACCGGGGAG. J is TRBJ2-2 and V is TRBV5-1; tentatively, D is TRBD2 (5 bases). The sequenced fragment ends 3 residues before the CDR3 boundary, so the rest is inferred from the germline J gene. The CDR3 is made up of 15 amino acids. Between the trimmed V and J ends, which lost 8 bases and 4 bases, there was a span of 18 bases. Looked up from germline, CDR1 is SGHRS and CDR2 is YFSETQ.

In this sample, this clone turned up many times. The read comes to an end 3 residues before the CDR3 does, leaving the germline J gene to fill in the end. The J gene is TRBJ2-2, the V gene TRBV14; TRBD1 aligns across 9 bases. Germline V lookup: CDR1 SGHDN, CDR2 FVKESK. The length of the CDR3 is 16 residues. V gave up 5 bases and J gave up 3 bases; unmatched junction bases: 7. This CDR3 reads CASSGFGQGHTGELFF. Partial CDR3 DNA: TGTGCCAGCAGCGGGTTCGGACAGGGGCACACCGGGGAG.

This clone was counted ten times or more. The read falls 3 residues short of the CDR3 end, and the missing part is taken from the germline J gene. The genes are TRBV5-4 and TRBJ1-4, with 8 bases identical to TRBD1. CDR3 length equals 14 residues. The V segment lost 7 bases and the J segment 6 bases; nucleotides outside the gene matches: 8. Germline CDR1 SGHNT, CDR2 YYREEE (reference sequence). CDR3 DNA, as far as it was read: TGTGCCAGCTCAGGGGGCCGGCGCGATGAAAAA. It specifies CASSGGRRDEK. The CDR3 as a whole reads CASSGGRRDEKLFF.

This clone was recorded at least ten times. From the germline J gene comes the end of the CDR3, since the read stops 3 residues before it. V usage is TRBV20-1 and J usage is TRBJ2-1; 7 nucleotides match TRBD1. Losses at the gene ends were 6 bases for V and 0 bases for J; bases not matched to a gene: 11. The CDR3 length is 16 residues. Germline CDR1 reads DFQATT; CDR2 reads SNEGSKA (reference sequence). The sequenced CDR3 bases are TGCAGTGCCATTTTTGGGCAGGGGGTCTCCTACAATGAG. This encodes CSAIFGQGVSYNE. The CDR3 reads in full as CSAIFGQGVSYNEQFF.

There are many counts of this clone. The read terminates 3 residues ahead of where the CDR3 ends, so the germline J gene completes it. The chain has TRBV5-4 and TRBJ2-3; no clear D gene. Germline V gives CDR1 SGHNT, CDR2 YYREEE (reference sequence). Trimming shortened V by 4 bases and J by 3 bases, and 9 bases separated the two germline ends. The CDR3 covers 13 residues. CDR3 sequence: CASSPPRTDTQYF. CDR3 DNA, as far as it was read: TGTGCCAGCAGCCCTCCCCGGACAGATACG.

This clone was picked up many times. The CDR3 goes on 3 residues after the read ends, and that part is filled in from the germline J gene. This sequence joins TRBV30 and TRBJ1-5, with D unclear. This CDR3 spans 13 amino acids. The V end was cut by 0 bases, the J end by 6 bases, with 9 bases between. Germline V CDR1 and CDR2: GTSNPN, SVGIG (reference sequence). The CDR3 sequence is CAWSVGRGQPQHF. The sequenced CDR3 bases are TGTGCCTGGAGTGTAGGGCGGGGTCAGCCC. The full variable domain, completed using reference TRBV30 and TRBJ1-5, is SQTIHQWPATLVQPVGSPLSLECTVEGTSNPNLYWYRQAAGRGLQLLFYSVGIGQISSEVPQNLSASRPQDRQFILSSKKLLLSDSGFYLCAWSVGRGQPQHFGDGTRLSIL.

The sample holds a few counts of this clone. The CDR3 end lies 3 residues beyond the end of the read and is filled in from the germline J gene. J is TRBJ2-3 and V is TRBV19, with TRBD1 matching over 7 bases. The germline CDR1 and CDR2 sequences are LNHDA and SQIVND (reference sequence). The CDR3 runs to 15 residues. The CDR3 region is CATLGTGEGNQPQYF. The covered CDR3 bases are TGTGCCACCTTGGGAACAGGGGAAGGCAATCAGCCG.

This clone appeared many times. Sequencing ends 3 residues short of the CDR3 end; the germline J gene provides the rest. The V call is TRBV20-1, the J call TRBJ2-5; D is perhaps TRBD1 or TRBD2 (7 bases each). The CDR3 runs to 15 residues. The V end was cut by 6 bases, the J end by 1 base, with 18 bases between. Germline V gene sequence: CDR1 DFQATT, CDR2 SNEGSKA (reference sequence). The DNA read from the CDR3 is TGCAGTGCCGAGATGGGAGGGGACAGCCAAGAGACC. Amino acids: CSAEMGGDSQET. The full CDR3 sequence reads CSAEMGGDSQETQYF.

This clone was picked up a small number of times. The read is 3 residues too short to cover the CDR3 end, so that end is filled in from the germline J gene. This rearrangement joins TRBV2 to TRBJ1-5; the match to TRBD1 covers 8 bases. The CDR3 length is 14 residues. With 5 bases clipped from V and 6 bases from J, the junction kept 6 bases outside the gene matches. From germline, CDR1 is SNHLY and CDR2 FYNNEI. This CDR3 reads CASSTQGEGQPQHF. CDR3 DNA (partial): TGTGCCAGCAGTACACAGGGGGAGGGTCAGCCC.

This clone was detected ten times or more. The read ends 3 residues shy of where the CDR3 ends; the end is completed using the germline J gene. V and J are TRBV30 and TRBJ2-2; D is unclear. The CDR3 is 13 residues long. Trimming cost V 1 base and J 5 bases, with 8 bases left between them. Germline lookup yields CDR1 GTSNPN and CDR2 SVGIG (reference sequence). The CDR3: CAWSATITGELFF. The sequenced CDR3 bases are TGTGCCTGGAGTGCGACAATTACCGGGGAG.

This clone has a handful of counts. The CDR3 extends 3 residues past the end of the read, so its final part is completed from the germline J gene. This sequence joins TRBV19 and TRBJ1-2; D possibly corresponds to TRBD1 (5 bases). The CDR3 covers 15 residues. V was pared by 8 bases and J by 0 bases, with 16 bases between. Germline CDR1 reads LNHDA; CDR2 reads SQIVND (reference sequence). The DNA read from the CDR3 is TGTGCCAGTCGAGGTCTACAGGAAGCTAACTATGGC. Translating it yields CASRGLQEANYG. The whole CDR3 sequence reads CASRGLQEANYGYTF.

About this clone: The read ends 3 residues shy of where the CDR3 ends; the end is completed using the germline J gene. This chain joins TRBV27 and TRBJ2-7, with D possibly matching TRBD2 (7 bases). This CDR3 contains 15 residues. Trimming removed 0 bases at V and 1 base at J, with 10 bases between. Germline V gene sequence: CDR1 MNHEY, CDR2 SMNVEV (reference sequence). CDR3 DNA (partial): TGTGCCAGCAGTTTATCGGGGGGGCCTTCCTACGAG. Amino acids: CASSLSGGPSYE. The complete CDR3 protein is CASSLSGGPSYEQYF.

At least ten counts were recorded for this clone. The DNA read from the CDR3 is TGTGCCAGCAGTCCACAGGGGCCACCCCTGAACACTGAA. Amino acids: CASSPQGPPLNTE. The entire CDR3 sequence reads CASSPQGPPLNTEAFF. The V call is TRBV6-4, the J call TRBJ1-1, with TRBD1 matching 7 bases. The CDR3 extends 3 residues past the end of the read, so its final part is completed from the germline J gene. This CDR3 contains 16 residues. Germline V gene lookup returns CDR1 MRHNA and CDR2 SNTAGT. J lost 0 bases, V lost 5 bases, and 9 bases had no gene match.

This clone was recorded at least ten times. The read finishes 3 residues shy of the CDR3 end, and the germline J gene is used to complete it. V is TRBV5-6 and J is TRBJ1-5, with TRBD1 matching over 8 bases. Germline V gives CDR1 SGHDT, CDR2 YYEEEE. V trimming: 4 bases; J trimming: 6 bases; junction bases outside the gene matches: 9. The CDR3 length is 15 residues. CDR3 DNA (partial): TGTGCCAGCAGCCTGACGGACAGGGAGGGTCAGCCC. This sequence encodes CASSLTDREGQP. The full CDR3 protein reads CASSLTDREGQPQHF.

In regard to this clone: Sequencing ends 3 residues short of the CDR3 end; the germline J gene provides the rest. The chain joins TRBV30 to TRBJ1-4; a possible D gene is TRBD1 (5 bases). Germline CDR1 and CDR2: GTSNPN and SVGIG (reference sequence). V lost 7 bases to trimming and J lost 0 bases, with 9 bases between them. The CDR3 spans 13 residues. CDR3 protein: CASSGTTNEKLFF. The DNA read from the CDR3 is TGTGCCTCATCAGGGACAACTAATGAAAAA.

This clone has a count of ten or more. The CDR3 DNA, read in part, is TGCGCCAGCAGCGCGACTAGCGGGGGGGACGAG. As protein: CASSATSGGDE. The CDR3 in its entirety is CASSATSGGDEQYF. This chain connects TRBV5-1 to TRBJ2-7, with 14 bases identical to TRBD2. The CDR3 end is not reached by the read, which stops 3 residues before it; the germline J gene fills it in. The trim removed 4 bases at V and 5 bases at J, leaving 2 bases unmatched. The CDR3 contains 14 residues. The germline V gene encodes CDR1 SGHRS and CDR2 YFSETQ.

This clone was detected ten times or more. The read terminates 3 residues before the CDR3 end, so the remaining end is supplied by the germline J gene. J is TRBJ2-5 and V is TRBV28; 12 bases map to TRBD2. The CDR3 totals 15 residues. The germline V gene encodes CDR1 MDHEN and CDR2 SYDVKM. J gave up 1 base and V 3 bases, and 0 bases lay outside the gene matches. CDR3 protein: CASSLTSGGQETQYF. Partial CDR3 DNA: TGTGCCAGCAGTTTGACTAGCGGGGGCCAAGAGACC.

This clone was detected only a few times. Read sequence stops 3 residues before the CDR3 end, and the germline J gene provides the missing end. The chain recombines TRBV2 with TRBJ1-5; 7 nucleotides line up with TRBD1. Germline V CDR1 and CDR2: SNHLY, FYNNEI. J gave up 4 bases and V 7 bases, and 4 bases lay outside the gene matches. The length of the CDR3 is 13 residues. The chain's CDR3 is CASKDRTNQPQHF. CDR3 DNA (partial): TGTGCCAGCAAGGACAGGACTAATCAGCCC.